This is a list of T cell receptor beta chains from one sample in a study of coeliac disease. The table came from immunoSEQ multiplex PCR; TCRdb's copy has only in-frame clones and leaves some out. The table includes about 5,000 clones, about 70% detected once. Sample: lymphocytes from the gut lamina propria. The source of these receptors is a man between 18 and 35 years old with celiac disease on a gluten-free diet. CDR3s include the opening cysteine and the closing phenylalanine or tryptophan. Fields, in order: clone size, J gene, D gene, V gene, CDR3 protein, CDR3 DNA. D genes are given only for firm matches. Clone size is given for some rows only: seen once, a few or many times, or a class if the clone is expanded.

once,TRBJ2-7,TRBD1,TRBV27,CASSSAGTGGPRYYEQYF,TGTGCCAGCAGTTCCGCCGGGACAGGGGGCCCTCGTTACTACGAGCAGTACTTC
.,TRBJ2-3,.,TRBV14,CASSSQGGGTDTQYF,TGTGCCAGCAGCTCCCAGGGGGGCGGGACAGATACGCAGTATTTT
.,TRBJ2-1,TRBD2,TRBV7-9,CASRPTSGAAYNEQFF,TGTGCCAGCAGACCCACTAGCGGGGCCGCCTACAATGAGCAGTTCTTC
.,TRBJ2-7,.,TRBV15,CATSAYGSSYEQYF,TGTGCCACCAGCGCCTATGGGAGCTCCTACGAGCAGTACTTC
.,TRBJ1-1,.,TRBV7-9,CASREMNTEAFF,TGTGCCAGCAGAGAGATGAACACTGAAGCTTTCTTT
.,TRBJ1-1,TRBD1,TRBV11-3,CASSQGQGAEAFF,TGTGCCAGCAGCCAGGGACAGGGGGCTGAAGCTTTCTTT
.,TRBJ2-7,.,TRBV6-1,CASSEAAGSSYEQYF,TGTGCCAGCAGTGAAGCAGCCGGGTCTTCCTACGAGCAGTACTTC
.,TRBJ2-2,TRBD2,TRBV5-4,CASIRRGGPNTGELFF,TGTGCCAGCATCAGACGGGGGGGCCCGAACACCGGGGAGCTGTTTTTT
.,TRBJ2-1,.,TRBV11-3,CASSSQGLAGNEQFF,TGTGCCAGCAGCTCACAGGGTCTTGCCGGGAATGAGCAGTTCTTC
.,TRBJ1-2,.,TRBV6-5,CASSQLARSDWGYTF,TGTGCCAGCAGCCAGCTGGCACGCAGCGATTGGGGCTACACCTTC
few,TRBJ1-4,TRBD1,TRBV11-2,CASSRDSQSEKLFF,TGTGCCAGCAGCAGGGACAGTCAATCTGAAAAACTGTTTTTT
.,TRBJ2-7,.,TRBV11-1,CASSSNRDYFYEQYF,TGTGCCAGCAGCTCCAACAGGGACTATTTCTACGAGCAGTACTTC
.,TRBJ2-3,.,TRBV6-1,CASSDITDTQYF,TGTGCCAGCAGTGACATCACAGATACGCAGTATTTT
once,TRBJ1-5,TRBD1,TRBV2,CASNGQGAGGQPQHF,TGTGCCAGCAATGGACAGGGAGCAGGAGGGCAGCCCCAGCATTTT
.,TRBJ1-1,.,TRBV23-1,CAPPTGHKNTEAFF,TGCGCCCCTCCAACGGGACACAAGAACACTGAAGCTTTCTTT
.,TRBJ2-1,TRBD2,TRBV5-1,CASSLLLAGGVNEQFF,TGCGCCAGCAGCTTGCTCCTAGCGGGGGGTGTCAATGAGCAGTTCTTC
large,TRBJ2-7,TRBD1,TRBV7-2,CASSPTGTATYEQYF,TGTGCCAGCAGCCCAACCGGGACAGCGACCTACGAGCAGTACTTC
.,TRBJ2-2,.,TRBV7-2,CASSFVTGELFF,TGTGCCAGCAGCTTCGTGACCGGGGAGCTGTTTTTT
.,TRBJ1-2,TRBD1,TRBV5-5,CASSGAGTATNYGYTF,TGTGCCAGCAGCGGGGCCGGGACAGCCACTAACTATGGCTACACCTTC
.,TRBJ2-7,TRBD2,TRBV19,CASSMVGLDYEQYF,TGTGCCAGTAGTATGGTGGGACTAGACTACGAGCAGTACTTC
.,TRBJ1-2,TRBD1,TRBV4-3,CASSQEEQGAIGYTF,TGCGCCAGCAGCCAAGAGGAACAGGGGGCTATAGGCTACACCTTC
few,TRBJ2-7,.,TRBV6-5,CASRGPGGEQYF,TGTGCCAGCAGGGGCCCAGGAGGTGAGCAGTACTTC
.,TRBJ1-2,TRBD1,TRBV30,CAWRLVAAGGRYTF,TGTGCCTGGAGACTGGTAGCTGCAGGGGGTAGATACACCTTC
.,TRBJ2-6,.,TRBV5-5,CASSFHNSGANVLTF,TGTGCCAGCAGCTTCCACAACTCTGGGGCCAACGTCCTGACTTTC
.,TRBJ2-5,TRBD1,TRBV15,CATSKTGGETQYF,TGTGCCACCAGTAAGACAGGGGGAGAGACCCAGTACTTC
.,TRBJ1-5,.,TRBV19,CASSIGRSNQPQHF,TGTGCCAGTAGTATAGGGCGGAGCAATCAGCCCCAGCATTTT